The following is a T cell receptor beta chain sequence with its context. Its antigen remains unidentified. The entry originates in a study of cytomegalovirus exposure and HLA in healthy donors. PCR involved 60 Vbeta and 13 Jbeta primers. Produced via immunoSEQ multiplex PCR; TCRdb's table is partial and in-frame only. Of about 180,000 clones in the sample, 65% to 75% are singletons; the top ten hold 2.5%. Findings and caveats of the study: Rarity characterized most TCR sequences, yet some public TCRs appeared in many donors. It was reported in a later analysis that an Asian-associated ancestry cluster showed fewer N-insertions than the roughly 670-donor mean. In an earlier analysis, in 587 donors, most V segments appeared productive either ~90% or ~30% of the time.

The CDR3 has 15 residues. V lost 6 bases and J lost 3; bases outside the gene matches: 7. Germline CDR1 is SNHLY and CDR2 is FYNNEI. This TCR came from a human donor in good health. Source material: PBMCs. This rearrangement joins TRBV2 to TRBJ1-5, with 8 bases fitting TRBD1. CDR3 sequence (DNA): TGTGCCAGCAGGCCAACAGGGGGGGACAATCAGCCCCAGCATTTT. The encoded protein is CASRPTGGDNQPQHF.